This T cell receptor beta chain was obtained from a study of identical twins. Germline V lookup: CDR1 SGHRS, CDR2 YFSETQ. J lost 3 bases, V lost 3 bases, and 2 bases had no gene match. The CDR3 extends over 13 amino acids. One entry per CDR3 protein results from TCRdb running MiXCR on the 5' RACE reads. The sample shows about 520,000 distinct CDR3 sequences, 22% of them seen only once. These records were also assigned to another study, of T cells expressing NK-cell markers. That work states: Each TCR beta repertoire originated in sorted T cells that were CD3+CD56+NKG2C+, CD3+CD56+NKG2C- or CD3+CD56-NKG2C+. Just one sequenced donor of eight was HCMV-seronegative, while seven were seropositive. Over 5 donors carried dominant NKG2C+ clonotypes that made up roughly 1.0-7.5% of their CD8+ T cells.

This TCR derives from a woman aged 18 to 35 in good health. Sequencing input: CD4+ T cells sorted from blood. V gene TRBV5-1 combines with J gene TRBJ2-5, with 7 bases aligning to TRBD1. Here the CDR3 reads CASSCQGEETQYF. DNA for the CDR3: TGCGCCAGCAGCTGCCAGGGGGAAGAGACCCAGTACTTC.